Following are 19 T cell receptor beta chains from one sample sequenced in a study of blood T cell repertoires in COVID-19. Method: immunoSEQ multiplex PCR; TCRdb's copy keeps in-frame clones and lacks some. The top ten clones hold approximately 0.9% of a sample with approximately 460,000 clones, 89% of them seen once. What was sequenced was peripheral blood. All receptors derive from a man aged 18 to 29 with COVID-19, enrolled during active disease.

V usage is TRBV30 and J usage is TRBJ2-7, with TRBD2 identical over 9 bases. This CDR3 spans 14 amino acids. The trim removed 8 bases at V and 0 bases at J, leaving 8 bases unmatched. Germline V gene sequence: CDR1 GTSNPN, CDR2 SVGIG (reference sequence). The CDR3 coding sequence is TGTGCCGGTGATAGCGGGAGCCACTCCTACGAGCAGTACTTC. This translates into CAGDSGSHSYEQYF. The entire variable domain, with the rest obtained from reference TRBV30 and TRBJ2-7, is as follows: SQTIHQWPATLVQPVGSPLSLECTVEGTSNPNLYWYRQAAGRGLQLLFYSVGIGQISSEVPQNLSASRPQDRQFILSSKKLLLSDSGFYLCAGDSGSHSYEQYFGPGTRLTVT.

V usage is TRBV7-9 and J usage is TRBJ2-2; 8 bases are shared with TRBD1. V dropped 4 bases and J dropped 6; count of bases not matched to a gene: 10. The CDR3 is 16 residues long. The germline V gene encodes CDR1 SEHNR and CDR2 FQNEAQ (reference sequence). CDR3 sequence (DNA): TGTGCCAGCAGCTCCGGACAGGGCTTTTTTTCCGGGGAGCTGTTTTTT. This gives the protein CASSSGQGFFSGELFF.

The CDR3 DNA reads as TGCGCCAGCACCAAGGGCGGGTACACCCTGAACACTGAAGCTTTCTTT. It specifies CASTKGGYTLNTEAFF. The rearrangement uses TRBV5-1 and TRBJ1-1; D unresolved. The CDR3 runs 16 residues. The V end lost 6 bases, the J end lost 0 bases, and 18 bases lay between the germline ends. The germline gives CDR1 SGHRS, CDR2 YFSETQ.

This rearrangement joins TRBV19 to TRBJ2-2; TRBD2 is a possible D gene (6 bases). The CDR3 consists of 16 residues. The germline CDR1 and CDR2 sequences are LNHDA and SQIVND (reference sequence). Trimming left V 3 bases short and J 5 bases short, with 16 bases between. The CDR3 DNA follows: TGTGCCAGTAGTATTGGAGGGCAGGGTAGGACCGGGGAGCTGTTTTTT. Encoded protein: CASSIGGQGRTGELFF. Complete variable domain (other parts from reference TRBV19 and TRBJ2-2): DGGITQSPKYLFRKEGQNVTLSCEQNLNHDAMYWYRQDPGQGLRLIYYSQIVNDFQKGDIAEGYSVSREKKESFPLTVTSAQKNPTAFYLCASSIGGQGRTGELFFGEGSRLTVL.

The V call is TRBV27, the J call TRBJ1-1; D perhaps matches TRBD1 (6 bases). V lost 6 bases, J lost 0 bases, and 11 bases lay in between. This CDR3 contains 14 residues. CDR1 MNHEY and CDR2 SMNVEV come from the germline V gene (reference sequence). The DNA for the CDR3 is TGTGCCAGCAGGGTAGACAGGTTGAACACTGAAGCTTTCTTT. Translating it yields CASRVDRLNTEAFF.

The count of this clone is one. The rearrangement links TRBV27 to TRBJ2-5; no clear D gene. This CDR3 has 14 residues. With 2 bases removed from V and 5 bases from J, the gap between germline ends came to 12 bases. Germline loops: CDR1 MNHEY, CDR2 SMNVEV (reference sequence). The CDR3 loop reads CASSLLYSGETQYF. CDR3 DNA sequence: TGTGCCAGCAGTTTACTGTACAGTGGGGAGACCCAGTACTTC.

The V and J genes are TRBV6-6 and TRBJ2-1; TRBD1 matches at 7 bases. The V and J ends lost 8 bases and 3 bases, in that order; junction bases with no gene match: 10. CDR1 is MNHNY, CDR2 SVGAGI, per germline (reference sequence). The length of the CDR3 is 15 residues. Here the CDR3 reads CASLNSDRDYNEQFF. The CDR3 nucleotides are TGTGCCAGCTTGAATTCCGACAGGGACTACAATGAGCAGTTCTTC.

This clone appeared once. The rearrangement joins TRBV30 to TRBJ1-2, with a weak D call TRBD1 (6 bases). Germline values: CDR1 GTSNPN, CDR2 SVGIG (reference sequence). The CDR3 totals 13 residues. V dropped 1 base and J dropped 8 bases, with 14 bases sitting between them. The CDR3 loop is CAWSETGQSGYTF. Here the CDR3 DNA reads TGTGCCTGGAGTGAAACAGGACAGTCGGGCTACACCTTC.

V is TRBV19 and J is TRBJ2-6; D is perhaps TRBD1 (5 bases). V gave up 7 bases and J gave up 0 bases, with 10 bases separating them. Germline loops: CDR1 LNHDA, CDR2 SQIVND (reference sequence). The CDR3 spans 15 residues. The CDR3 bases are TGTGCCAGTAATGGGGCTAACTCTGGGGCCAACGTCCTGACTTTC. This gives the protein CASNGANSGANVLTF.

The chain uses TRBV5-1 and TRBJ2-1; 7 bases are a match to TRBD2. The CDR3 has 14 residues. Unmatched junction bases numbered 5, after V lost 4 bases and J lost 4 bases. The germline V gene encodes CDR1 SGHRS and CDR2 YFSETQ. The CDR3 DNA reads TGCGCCAGCAGCAGGGGACTAAATTACAATGAGCAGTTCTTC. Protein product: CASSRGLNYNEQFF.

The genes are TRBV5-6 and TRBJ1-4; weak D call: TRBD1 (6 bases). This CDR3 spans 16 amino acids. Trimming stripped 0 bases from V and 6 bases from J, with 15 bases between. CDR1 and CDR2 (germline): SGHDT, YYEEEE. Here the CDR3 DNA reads TGTGCCAGCAGCTTGGTAGGGGGGGCGGCAGATGAAAAACTGTTTTTT. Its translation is CASSLVGGAADEKLFF.

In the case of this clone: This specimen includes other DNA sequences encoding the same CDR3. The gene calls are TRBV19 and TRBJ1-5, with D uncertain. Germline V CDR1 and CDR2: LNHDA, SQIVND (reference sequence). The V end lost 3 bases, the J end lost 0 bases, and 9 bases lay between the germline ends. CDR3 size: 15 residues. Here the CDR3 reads CASSISAYSNQPQHF. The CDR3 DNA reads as TGTGCCAGTAGTATTTCAGCGTATAGCAATCAGCCCCAGCATTTT.

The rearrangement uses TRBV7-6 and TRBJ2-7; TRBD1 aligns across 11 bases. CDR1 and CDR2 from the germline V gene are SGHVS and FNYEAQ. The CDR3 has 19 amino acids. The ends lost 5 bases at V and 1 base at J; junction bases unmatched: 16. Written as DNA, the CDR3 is TGTGCCAGCAGCCCGGGGACCGGGACAGGGGGGAAAAGGTCCTACGAGCAGTACTTC. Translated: CASSPGTGTGGKRSYEQYF.

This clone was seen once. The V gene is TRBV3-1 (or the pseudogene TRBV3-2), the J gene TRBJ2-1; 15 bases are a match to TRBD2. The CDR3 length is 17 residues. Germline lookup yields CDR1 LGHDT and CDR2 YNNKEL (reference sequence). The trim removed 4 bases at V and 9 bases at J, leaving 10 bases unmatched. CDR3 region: CASSLLTGTSGGIEQFF. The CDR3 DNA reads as TGTGCCAGCAGCCTCTTAACCGGGACTAGCGGGGGGATTGAGCAGTTCTTC.

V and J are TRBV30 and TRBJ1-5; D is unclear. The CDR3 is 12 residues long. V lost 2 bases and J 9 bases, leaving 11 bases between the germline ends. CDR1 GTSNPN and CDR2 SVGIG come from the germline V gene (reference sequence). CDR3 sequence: CAWSHPGRPQHF. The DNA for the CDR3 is TGTGCCTGGAGTCACCCCGGTCGGCCCCAGCATTTT.

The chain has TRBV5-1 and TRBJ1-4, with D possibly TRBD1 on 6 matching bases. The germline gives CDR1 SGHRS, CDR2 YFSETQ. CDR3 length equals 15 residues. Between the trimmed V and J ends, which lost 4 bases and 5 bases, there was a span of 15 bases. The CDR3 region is CASSRWGGPNEKLFF. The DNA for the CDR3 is TGCGCCAGCAGCAGGTGGGGGGGCCCAAATGAAAAACTGTTTTTT.

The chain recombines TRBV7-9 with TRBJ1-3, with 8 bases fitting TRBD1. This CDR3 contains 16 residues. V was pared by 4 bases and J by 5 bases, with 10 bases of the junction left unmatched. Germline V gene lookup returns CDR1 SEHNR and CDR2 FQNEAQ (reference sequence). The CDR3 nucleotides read TGTGCCAGCAGCTCCCGGACCCAGGGGGCCCGAAACACCATATATTTT. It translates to CASSSRTQGARNTIYF. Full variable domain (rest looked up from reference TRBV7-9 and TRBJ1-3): DTGVSQNPRHKITKRGQNVTFRCDPISEHNRLYWYRQTLGQGPEFLTYFQNEAQLEKSRLLSDRFSAERPKGSFSTLEIQRTEQGDSAMYLCASSSRTQGARNTIYFGEGSWLTVV.

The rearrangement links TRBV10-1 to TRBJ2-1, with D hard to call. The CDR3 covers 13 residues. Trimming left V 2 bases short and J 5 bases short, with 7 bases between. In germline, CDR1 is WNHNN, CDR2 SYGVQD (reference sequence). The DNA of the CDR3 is TGCGCCAGCAGTGAGCGTAGAAACAATGAGCAGTTCTTC. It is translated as CASSERRNNEQFF.

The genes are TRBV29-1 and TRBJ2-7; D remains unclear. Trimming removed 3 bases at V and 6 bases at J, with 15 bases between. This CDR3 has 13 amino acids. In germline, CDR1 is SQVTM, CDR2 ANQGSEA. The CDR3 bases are TGCAGCGTTGAGGCGCAGGTTACTCGCGAGCAGTACTTC. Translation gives CSVEAQVTREQYF.